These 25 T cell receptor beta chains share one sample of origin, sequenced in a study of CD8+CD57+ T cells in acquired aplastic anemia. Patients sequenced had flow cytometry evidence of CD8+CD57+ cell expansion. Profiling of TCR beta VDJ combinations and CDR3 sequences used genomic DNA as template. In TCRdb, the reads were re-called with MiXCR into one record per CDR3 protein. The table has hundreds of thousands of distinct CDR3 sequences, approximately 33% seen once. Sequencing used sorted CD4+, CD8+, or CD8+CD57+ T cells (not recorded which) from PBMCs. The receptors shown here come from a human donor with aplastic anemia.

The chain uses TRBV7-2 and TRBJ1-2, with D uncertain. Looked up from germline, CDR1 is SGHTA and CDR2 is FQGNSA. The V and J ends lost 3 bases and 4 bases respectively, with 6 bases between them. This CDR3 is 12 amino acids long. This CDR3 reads CASSFGSYGYTF. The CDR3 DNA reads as TGTGCCAGCAGCTTTGGGTCCTATGGCTACACCTTC.

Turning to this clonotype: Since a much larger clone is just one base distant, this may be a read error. The CDR3 coding sequence is TGTGCCAGCAGCCAGACAGGCCCTAGAAGCTACACCTTC. Its protein is CASSQTGPRSYTF. This rearrangement joins TRBV12-3 or TRBV12-4 to TRBJ1-2; tentatively, D is TRBD1 (6 bases). The ends were cut back, 6 bases at V and 9 bases at J, with 17 bases in the middle. This CDR3 comprises 13 residues.

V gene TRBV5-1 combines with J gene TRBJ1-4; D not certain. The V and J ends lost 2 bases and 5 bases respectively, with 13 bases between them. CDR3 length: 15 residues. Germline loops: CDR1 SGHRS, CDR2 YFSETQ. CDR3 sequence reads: CASSLGRGGNEKLFF. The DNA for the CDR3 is TGCGCCAGCAGCTTAGGACGGGGAGGCAATGAAAAACTGTTTTTT.

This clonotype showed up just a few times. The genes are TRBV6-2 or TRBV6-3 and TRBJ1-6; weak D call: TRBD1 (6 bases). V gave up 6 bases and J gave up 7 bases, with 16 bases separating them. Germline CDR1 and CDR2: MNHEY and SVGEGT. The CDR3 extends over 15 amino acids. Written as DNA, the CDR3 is TGTGCCAGCAGACCTCTAGACAGGACCAATTCACCCCTCCACTTT. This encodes CASRPLDRTNSPLHF.

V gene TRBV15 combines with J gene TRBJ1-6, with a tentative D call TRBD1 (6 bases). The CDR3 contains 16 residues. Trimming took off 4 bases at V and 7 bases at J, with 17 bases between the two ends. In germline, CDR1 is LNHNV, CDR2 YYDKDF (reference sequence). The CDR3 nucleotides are TGTGCCACCAGCACAGACAGGAACATGAAAAATTCACCCCTCCACTTT. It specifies CATSTDRNMKNSPLHF. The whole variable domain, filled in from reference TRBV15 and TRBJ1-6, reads DAMVIQNPRYQVTQFGKPVTLSCSQTLNHNVMYWYQQKSSQAPKLLFHYYDKDFNNEADTPDNFQSRRPNTSFCFLDIRSPGLGDTAMYLCATSTDRNMKNSPLHFGNGTRLTVT.

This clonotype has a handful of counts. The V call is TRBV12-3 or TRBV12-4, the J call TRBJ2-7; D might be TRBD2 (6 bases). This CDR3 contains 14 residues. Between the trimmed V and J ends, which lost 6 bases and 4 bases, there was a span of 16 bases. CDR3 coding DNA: TGTGCCAGCAGCCTAATGGGGGGTCCGTACGAGCAGTACTTC. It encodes CASSLMGGPYEQYF.

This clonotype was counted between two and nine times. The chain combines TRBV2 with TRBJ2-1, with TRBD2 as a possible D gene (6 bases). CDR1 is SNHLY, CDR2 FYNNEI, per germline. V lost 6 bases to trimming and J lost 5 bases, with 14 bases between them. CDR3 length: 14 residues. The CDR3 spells CASSTPGSHNEQFF. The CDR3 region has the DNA TGTGCCAGCAGCACCCCCGGGAGCCACAATGAGCAGTTCTTC.

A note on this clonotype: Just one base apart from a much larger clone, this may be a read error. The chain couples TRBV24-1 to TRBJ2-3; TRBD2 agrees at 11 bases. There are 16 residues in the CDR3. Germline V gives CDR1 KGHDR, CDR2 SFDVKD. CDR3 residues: CAARGILAGDTDTQYF. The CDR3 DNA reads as TGTGCCGCCAGAGGTATACTAGCGGGGGACACAGATACGCAGTATTTT.

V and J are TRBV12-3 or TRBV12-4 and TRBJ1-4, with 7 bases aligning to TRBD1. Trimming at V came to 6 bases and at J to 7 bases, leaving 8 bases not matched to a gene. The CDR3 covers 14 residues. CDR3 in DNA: TGTGCCAGCAGCTTACAGGGGTCGGGTGAAAAACTGTTTTTT. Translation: CASSLQGSGEKLFF.

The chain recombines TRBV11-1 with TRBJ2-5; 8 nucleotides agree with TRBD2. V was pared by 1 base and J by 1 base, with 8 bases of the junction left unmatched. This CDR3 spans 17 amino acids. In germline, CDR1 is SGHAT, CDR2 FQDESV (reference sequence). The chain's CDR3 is CASSLGSAGGPQETQYF. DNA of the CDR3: TGTGCCAGCAGCTTAGGCTCGGCGGGGGGACCCCAAGAGACCCAGTACTTC. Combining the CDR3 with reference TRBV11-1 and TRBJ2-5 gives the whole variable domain EAEVAQSPRYKITEKSQAVAFWCDPISGHATLYWYRQILGQGPELLVQFQDESVVDDSQLPKDRFSAERLKGVDSTLKIQPAELGDSAMYLCASSLGSAGGPQETQYFGPGTRLLVL.

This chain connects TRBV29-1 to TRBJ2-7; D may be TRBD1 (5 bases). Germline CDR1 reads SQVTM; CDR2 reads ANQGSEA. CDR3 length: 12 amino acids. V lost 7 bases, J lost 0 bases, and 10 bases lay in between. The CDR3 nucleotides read TGCAGCGGTGACAGCCTCTCCTACGAGCAGTACTTC. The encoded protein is CSGDSLSYEQYF.

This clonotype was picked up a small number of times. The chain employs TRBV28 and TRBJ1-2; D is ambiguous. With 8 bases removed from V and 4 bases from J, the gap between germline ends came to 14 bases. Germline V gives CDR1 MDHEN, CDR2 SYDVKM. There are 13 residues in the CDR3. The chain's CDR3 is CASAVKLAYGYTF. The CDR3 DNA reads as TGTGCCAGCGCCGTTAAGTTAGCCTATGGCTACACCTTC.

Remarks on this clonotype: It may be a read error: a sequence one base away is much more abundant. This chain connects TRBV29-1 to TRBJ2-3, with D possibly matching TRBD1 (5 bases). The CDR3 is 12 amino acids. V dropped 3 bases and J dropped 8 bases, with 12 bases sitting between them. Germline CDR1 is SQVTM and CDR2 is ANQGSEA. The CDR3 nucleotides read TGCAGCGTTGACCCGGACACCATTACGCAGTATTTT. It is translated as CSVDPDTITQYF.

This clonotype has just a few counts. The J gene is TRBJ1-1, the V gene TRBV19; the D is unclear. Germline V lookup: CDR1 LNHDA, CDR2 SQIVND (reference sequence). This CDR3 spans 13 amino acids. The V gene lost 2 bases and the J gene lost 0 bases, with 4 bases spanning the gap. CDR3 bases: TGTGCCAGTAGTATAAAGATGAACACTGAAGCTTTCTTT. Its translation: CASSIKMNTEAFF.

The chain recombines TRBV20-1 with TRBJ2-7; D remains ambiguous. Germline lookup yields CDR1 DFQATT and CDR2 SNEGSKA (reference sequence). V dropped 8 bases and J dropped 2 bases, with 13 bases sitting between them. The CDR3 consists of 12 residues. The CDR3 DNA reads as TGCAGTCACCCCGGGCTAGCCTACGAGCAGTACTTC. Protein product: CSHPGLAYEQYF.

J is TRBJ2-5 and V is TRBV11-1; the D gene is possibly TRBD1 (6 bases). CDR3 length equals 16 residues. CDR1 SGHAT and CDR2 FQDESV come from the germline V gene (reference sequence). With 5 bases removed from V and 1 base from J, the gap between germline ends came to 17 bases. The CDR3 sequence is CASSLQGGAVQETQYF. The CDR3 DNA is TGTGCCAGCAGCCTTCAAGGGGGAGCTGTCCAAGAGACCCAGTACTTC.

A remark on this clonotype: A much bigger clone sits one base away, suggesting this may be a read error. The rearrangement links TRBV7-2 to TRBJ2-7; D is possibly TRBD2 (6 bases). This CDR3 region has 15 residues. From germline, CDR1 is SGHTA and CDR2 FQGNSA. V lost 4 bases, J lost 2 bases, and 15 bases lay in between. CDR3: CASSYGTPSPYEQYF. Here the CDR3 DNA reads TGTGCCAGCAGCTACGGGACTCCGAGCCCCTACGAGCAGTACTTC.

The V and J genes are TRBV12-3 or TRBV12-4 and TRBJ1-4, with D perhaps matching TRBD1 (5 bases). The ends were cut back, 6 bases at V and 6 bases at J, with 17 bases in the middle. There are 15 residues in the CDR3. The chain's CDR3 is CASSSQGLGDEKLFF. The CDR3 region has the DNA TGTGCCAGCAGCTCCCAGGGACTGGGGGATGAAAAACTGTTTTTT.

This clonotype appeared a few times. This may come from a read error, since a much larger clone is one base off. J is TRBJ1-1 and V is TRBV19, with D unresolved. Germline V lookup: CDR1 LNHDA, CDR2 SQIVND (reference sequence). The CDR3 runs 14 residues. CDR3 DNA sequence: TGTGCCAGTAGTCCACGACGGACGAACACTGGAGCTTTCTTT. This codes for CASSPRRTNTGAFF. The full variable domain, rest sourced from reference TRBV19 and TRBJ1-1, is DGGITQSPKYLFRKEGQNVTLSCEQNLNHDAMYWYRQDPGQGLRLIYYSQIVNDFQKGDIAEGYSVSREKKESFPLTVTSAQKNPTAFYLCASSPRRTNTGAFFGQGTRLTVV.

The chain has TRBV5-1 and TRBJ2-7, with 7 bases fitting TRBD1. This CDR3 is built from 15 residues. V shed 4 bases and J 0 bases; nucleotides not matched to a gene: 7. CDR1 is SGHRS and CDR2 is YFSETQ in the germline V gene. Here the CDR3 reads CASSETGASSYEQYF. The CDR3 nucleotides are TGCGCCAGCAGCGAAACAGGGGCCTCCTCCTACGAGCAGTACTTC.

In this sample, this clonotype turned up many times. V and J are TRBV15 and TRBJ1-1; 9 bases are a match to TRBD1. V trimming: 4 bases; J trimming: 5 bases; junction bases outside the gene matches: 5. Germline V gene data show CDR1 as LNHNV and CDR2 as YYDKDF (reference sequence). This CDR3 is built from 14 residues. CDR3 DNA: TGTGCCACCAGCATTGGGACAGGGCGGACTGAAGCTTTCTTT. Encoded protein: CATSIGTGRTEAFF. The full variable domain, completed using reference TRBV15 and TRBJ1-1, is DAMVIQNPRYQVTQFGKPVTLSCSQTLNHNVMYWYQQKSSQAPKLLFHYYDKDFNNEADTPDNFQSRRPNTSFCFLDIRSPGLGDTAMYLCATSIGTGRTEAFFGQGTRLTVV.

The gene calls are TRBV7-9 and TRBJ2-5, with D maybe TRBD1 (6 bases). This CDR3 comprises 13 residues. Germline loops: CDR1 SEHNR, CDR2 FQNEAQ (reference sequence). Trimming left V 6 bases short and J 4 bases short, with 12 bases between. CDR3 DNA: TGTGCCAGCAGGCATACAGGGAGAGAGACCCAGTACTTC. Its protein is CASRHTGRETQYF.

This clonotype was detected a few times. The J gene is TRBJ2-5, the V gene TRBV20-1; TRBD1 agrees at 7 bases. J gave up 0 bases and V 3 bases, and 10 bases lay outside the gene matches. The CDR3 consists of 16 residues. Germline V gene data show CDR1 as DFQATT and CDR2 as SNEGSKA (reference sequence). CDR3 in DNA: TGCAGTGCTAGGGGGGACAGCTTATTTCACCAAGAGACCCAGTACTTC. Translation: CSARGDSLFHQETQYF.

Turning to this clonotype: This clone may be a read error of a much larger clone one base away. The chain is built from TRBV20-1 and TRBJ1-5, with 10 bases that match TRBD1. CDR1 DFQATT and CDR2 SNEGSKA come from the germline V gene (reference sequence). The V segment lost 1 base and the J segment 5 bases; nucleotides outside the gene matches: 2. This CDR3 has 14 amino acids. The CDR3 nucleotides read TGCAGTGCTAGAGGTGGACAGGGGGATCAGCCCCAGCATTTT. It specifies CSARGGQGDQPQHF.

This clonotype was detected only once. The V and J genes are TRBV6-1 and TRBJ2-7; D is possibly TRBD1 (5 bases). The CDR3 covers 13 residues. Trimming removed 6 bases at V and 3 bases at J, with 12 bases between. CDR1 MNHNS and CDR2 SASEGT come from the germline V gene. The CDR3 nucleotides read TGTGCCAGCAGGCCGACAGAAGTCTACGAGCAGTACTTC. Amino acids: CASRPTEVYEQYF.